The 16 T cell receptor beta chains below come from one sample, sequenced in a study of cytomegalovirus exposure and HLA in healthy donors. Primers included in the PCR were 60 Vbeta and 13 Jbeta primers. Clones were sequenced by immunoSEQ multiplex PCR, and TCRdb holds only the in-frame ones, with some missing. Recorded here are about 50,000 clones; the top ten clones represent more than 0.95%. Input material: PBMCs. Source of these receptors: a woman between 40 and 50 years old in good health and CMV-seronegative.

The V call is TRBV7-9, the J call TRBJ2-5; the D gene is possibly TRBD1 (6 bases). Germline lookup yields CDR1 SEHNR and CDR2 FQNEAQ (reference sequence). V lost 1 base and J lost 2, with 8 bases in between. This CDR3 comprises 14 residues. DNA for the CDR3: TGTGCCAGCAGCTTAGATGGACAGCAAGAGACCCAGTACTTC. Residues: CASSLDGQQETQYF.

The V gene is TRBV14, the J gene TRBJ2-3; 8 nucleotides agree with TRBD1. The CDR3 loop spans 14 amino acids. V trimming: 5 bases; J trimming: 4 bases; junction bases outside the gene matches: 5. Germline-derived CDR1 and CDR2 are SGHDN and FVKESK. As DNA, the CDR3 is TGTGCCAGCAGCTACGACAGGGGCCCAGATACGCAGTATTTT. Protein: CASSYDRGPDTQYF.

The V and J genes are TRBV2 and TRBJ2-2; 8 nucleotides line up with TRBD1. Germline V gene lookup returns CDR1 SNHLY and CDR2 FYNNEI. J gave up 4 bases and V 5 bases, and 6 bases lay outside the gene matches. The CDR3 length is 15 residues. The CDR3 DNA is TGTGCCAGCAGTCGGGACAGGACTTTCACCGGGGAGCTGTTTTTT. Residues: CASSRDRTFTGELFF.

The genes are TRBV6-1 and TRBJ1-1, with D possibly TRBD1 on 6 matching bases. The CDR3 has 14 amino acids. Trimming pared 6 bases from V and 0 bases from J, leaving 11 bases between. Germline values: CDR1 MNHNS, CDR2 SASEGT. CDR3 protein: CASRPGVMNTEAFF. CDR3 nucleotide sequence: TGTGCCAGCAGGCCAGGGGTCATGAACACTGAAGCTTTCTTT.

This rearrangement joins TRBV7-3 to TRBJ2-7; the match to TRBD2 covers 10 bases. Germline values: CDR1 SGHTA, CDR2 FQGTGA. Unmatched junction bases numbered 2, after V lost 4 bases and J lost 5 bases. This CDR3 comprises 13 residues. The CDR3, as DNA: TGTGCCAGCAGCTGGACTAGCGGCCACGAGCAGTACTTC. Amino acid sequence: CASSWTSGHEQYF.

The chain combines TRBV23-1 with TRBJ2-1; D may be TRBD1 (5 bases). TRBV23-1 is treated as an ORF (open reading frame) with a function not yet certain. V was clipped by 4 bases and J by 5 bases, with 18 bases between them. The CDR3 consists of 16 residues. The CDR3 spells CASSRIARETDNEQFF. DNA of the CDR3: TGCGCCAGCAGTCGAATCGCCCGAGAGACAGACAATGAGCAGTTCTTC.

The rearrangement joins TRBV5-1 to TRBJ1-3; D possibly corresponds to TRBD1 (5 bases). Germline loops: CDR1 SGHRS, CDR2 YFSETQ. The CDR3 sequence is 15 residues long. Trimming shortened V by 2 bases and J by 2 bases, and 11 bases separated the two germline ends. The CDR3 sequence is CASSLGGAAGNTIYF. Written as DNA, the CDR3 is TGCGCCAGCAGCTTAGGTGGGGCAGCTGGAAACACCATATATTTT.

The chain combines TRBV29-1 with TRBJ2-2; D is undetermined. This CDR3 has 13 amino acids. Germline CDR1 and CDR2: SQVTM and ANQGSEA. The V and J ends lost 4 bases and 0 bases respectively, with 6 bases between them. CDR3 sequence: CSVGHTNTGELFF. In DNA form, the CDR3 reads TGCAGCGTTGGACATACGAACACCGGGGAGCTGTTTTTT.

In nucleotides, the CDR3 is TGTGCCAGCAGCCTGCGCGGGGACAGGGGGGCCTACGAGCAGTACTTC. It translates to CASSLRGDRGAYEQYF. This rearrangement joins TRBV5-5 to TRBJ2-7; 11 bases align to TRBD1. V was pared by 4 bases and J by 2 bases, with 8 bases of the junction left unmatched. Germline V CDR1 and CDR2: SGHKS, YYEKEE (reference sequence). The CDR3 spans 16 residues.

V usage is TRBV5-1 and J usage is TRBJ2-5; TRBD1 agrees at 8 bases. The germline CDR1 and CDR2 sequences are SGHRS and YFSETQ. This CDR3 has 17 residues. V lost 4 bases and J lost 5; bases outside the gene matches: 16. The CDR3 DNA sequence: TGCGCCAGCAGCACCACGTGGACAGGGTCTCCTGGGGAGACCCAGTACTTC. Its protein is CASSTTWTGSPGETQYF.

V usage is TRBV6-5 and J usage is TRBJ1-1; 8 bases fit TRBD1. The CDR3 extends over 14 amino acids. The V and J ends lost 7 bases and 11 bases, in that order; junction bases with no gene match: 15. CDR1 and CDR2 (germline): MNHEY, SVGAGI. In nucleotides, the CDR3 is TGTGCCAGCACATCAGGGGGCAGTTGGGACCCGGCTTTCTTT. This codes for CASTSGGSWDPAFF.

The V and J genes are TRBV29-1 and TRBJ2-7, with 7 bases lining up with TRBD2. The V gene's germline CDR1 is SQVTM and CDR2 ANQGSEA. CDR3 length: 14 residues. The V and J ends lost 4 bases and 3 bases, in that order; junction bases with no gene match: 9. Here the CDR3 reads CSVGGSGLDYEQYF. CDR3 DNA: TGCAGCGTTGGGGGTAGCGGGCTCGACTACGAGCAGTACTTC.

The chain carries TRBV6-5 and TRBJ1-1; D remains ambiguous. The CDR3 covers 14 residues. The ends were cut back, 0 bases at V and 0 bases at J, with 5 bases in the middle. Germline V lookup: CDR1 MNHEY, CDR2 SVGAGI. Here the CDR3 reads CASSYSTMNTEAFF. For the CDR3, the DNA is TGTGCCAGCAGTTACTCAACAATGAACACTGAAGCTTTCTTT.

The chain employs TRBV18 and TRBJ2-5; 8 bases agree with TRBD1. V trimming: 5 bases; J trimming: 3 bases; junction bases outside the gene matches: 2. Germline-derived CDR1 and CDR2 are KGHSH and LQKENI. The CDR3 has 13 residues. CDR3 nucleotide sequence: TGTGCCAGCTCAGAACAGGGGGAAGAGACCCAGTACTTC. This translates into CASSEQGEETQYF.

This chain connects TRBV29-1 to TRBJ2-1; D possibly corresponds to TRBD2 (5 bases). The V end lost 5 bases, the J end lost 3 bases, and 20 bases lay between the germline ends. CDR1 and CDR2 (germline): SQVTM, ANQGSEA. The CDR3 sequence is 16 residues long. DNA for the CDR3: TGCAGCGTTTACTCCCGCGCAGAGACTATCTACAATGAGCAGTTCTTC. Protein product: CSVYSRAETIYNEQFF.

The chain recombines TRBV10-1 with TRBJ2-5, with 7 nucleotides matching TRBD1. The CDR3 runs to 14 residues. Per the germline V gene, CDR1 is WNHNN and CDR2 is SYGVQD (reference sequence). V lost 11 bases and J lost 1; bases outside the gene matches: 10. In nucleotides, the CDR3 is TGCGCCGGGATCTACAGGGGATCCCAAGAGACCCAGTACTTC. Encoded protein: CAGIYRGSQETQYF.